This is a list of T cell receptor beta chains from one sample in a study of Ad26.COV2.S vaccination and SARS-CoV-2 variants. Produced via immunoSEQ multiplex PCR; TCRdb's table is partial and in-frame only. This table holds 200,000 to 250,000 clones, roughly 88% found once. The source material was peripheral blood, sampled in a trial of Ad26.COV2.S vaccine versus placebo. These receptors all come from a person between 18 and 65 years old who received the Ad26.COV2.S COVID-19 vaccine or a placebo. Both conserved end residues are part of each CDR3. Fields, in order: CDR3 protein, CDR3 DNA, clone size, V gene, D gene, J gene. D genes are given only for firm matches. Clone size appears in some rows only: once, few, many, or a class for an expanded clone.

cdr3_aa: CSVEDVRGTGGYEQYF
cdr3_nt: TGCAGCGTTGAAGACGTGCGCGGGACCGGGGGCTACGAGCAGTACTTC
clone_size: -
v_call: TRBV29-1
d_call: -
j_call: TRBJ2-7

cdr3_aa: CASSGGTGSNYGYTF
cdr3_nt: TGCGCCAGCAGCGGAGGGACAGGGTCGAACTATGGCTACACCTTC
clone_size: -
v_call: TRBV5-1
d_call: TRBD1
j_call: TRBJ1-2

cdr3_aa: CAWSVSGGEQFF
cdr3_nt: TGTGCCTGGAGTGTATCGGGCGGTGAGCAGTTCTTC
clone_size: -
v_call: TRBV30
d_call: -
j_call: TRBJ2-1

cdr3_aa: CASSQTGGWYEQYF
cdr3_nt: TGTGCCAGCAGCCAAACAGGGGGGTGGTACGAGCAGTACTTC
clone_size: -
v_call: TRBV14
d_call: TRBD1
j_call: TRBJ2-7

cdr3_aa: CASSQGPSTPQHF
cdr3_nt: TGTGCCAGCAGCCAAGGGCCTTCAACTCCCCAGCATTTT
clone_size: few
v_call: TRBV7-3
d_call: -
j_call: TRBJ1-5

cdr3_aa: CATSDPAGGGETQYF
cdr3_nt: TGTGCCACCAGTGATCCAGCGGGAGGGGGAGAGACCCAGTACTTC
clone_size: -
v_call: TRBV24-1
d_call: TRBD2
j_call: TRBJ2-5

cdr3_aa: CASSPSGVSYNEQFF
cdr3_nt: TGTGCCAGCAGCCCTAGCGGGGTCTCCTACAATGAGCAGTTCTTC
clone_size: once
v_call: TRBV4-2
d_call: TRBD2
j_call: TRBJ2-1

cdr3_aa: CAWSERKNTEAFF
cdr3_nt: TGTGCCTGGAGTGAGCGGAAGAACACTGAAGCTTTCTTT
clone_size: few
v_call: TRBV30
d_call: -
j_call: TRBJ1-1

cdr3_aa: CASSYIPAGTYNEQFF
cdr3_nt: TGTGCCAGCAGTTACATCCCCGCGGGAACCTACAATGAGCAGTTCTTC
clone_size: -
v_call: TRBV6-2/TRBV6-3
d_call: -
j_call: TRBJ2-1

cdr3_aa: CSASDSGQGTFAYNSPLHF
cdr3_nt: TGCAGTGCTAGTGATTCGGGACAGGGGACTTTCGCCTATAATTCACCCCTCCACTTT
clone_size: -
v_call: TRBV20-1
d_call: TRBD1
j_call: TRBJ1-6

cdr3_aa: CATSDPGTGGTGELFF
cdr3_nt: TGTGCCACCAGTGACCCCGGGACAGGGGGTACCGGGGAGCTGTTTTTT
clone_size: few
v_call: TRBV24-1
d_call: TRBD1
j_call: TRBJ2-2

cdr3_aa: CASSMGGGANEKLFF
cdr3_nt: TGTGCCAGTAGTATGGGAGGCGGAGCTAATGAAAAACTGTTTTTT
clone_size: once
v_call: TRBV19
d_call: -
j_call: TRBJ1-4

cdr3_aa: CASRWTGNAVGPNEKLFF
cdr3_nt: TGTGCCAGCAGGTGGACAGGGAACGCGGTGGGGCCTAATGAAAAACTGTTTTTT
clone_size: few
v_call: TRBV28
d_call: TRBD1
j_call: TRBJ1-4

cdr3_aa: CASRDSSNQPQHF
cdr3_nt: TGTGCCAGCCGTGACAGTAGCAATCAGCCCCAGCATTTT
clone_size: once
v_call: TRBV18
d_call: -
j_call: TRBJ1-5

cdr3_aa: CASSQSGAAGELFF
cdr3_nt: TGCGCCAGCAGCCAATCGGGGGCAGCCGGGGAGCTGTTTTTT
clone_size: -
v_call: TRBV4-3
d_call: -
j_call: TRBJ2-2

cdr3_aa: CAIGGNEQYF
cdr3_nt: TGTGCCATCGGGGGCAACGAGCAGTACTTC
clone_size: -
v_call: TRBV10-3
d_call: -
j_call: TRBJ2-7

cdr3_aa: CASSEAQREPYEQYF
cdr3_nt: TGTGCCAGCAGTGAAGCGCAGCGGGAGCCCTACGAGCAGTACTTC
clone_size: once
v_call: TRBV6-1
d_call: TRBD2
j_call: TRBJ2-7

cdr3_aa: CASSPGLGTDTQYF
cdr3_nt: TGTGCTAGCAGCCCGGGACTTGGCACAGATACGCAGTATTTT
clone_size: -
v_call: TRBV7-7
d_call: -
j_call: TRBJ2-3

cdr3_aa: CASSQGGLAASYEQYF
cdr3_nt: TGCGCCAGCAGCCAAGGAGGCCTAGCGGCTTCCTACGAGCAGTACTTC
clone_size: few
v_call: TRBV4-1
d_call: TRBD2
j_call: TRBJ2-7

cdr3_aa: CASSVSGSGGETQYF
cdr3_nt: TGTGCCAGCAGCGTAAGCGGGTCAGGTGGAGAGACCCAGTACTTC
clone_size: -
v_call: TRBV4-2
d_call: -
j_call: TRBJ2-5

cdr3_aa: CASSYSSWRETQYF
cdr3_nt: TGTGCCAGCAGTTACTCTAGTTGGAGAGAGACCCAGTACTTC
clone_size: -
v_call: TRBV6-5
d_call: -
j_call: TRBJ2-5

cdr3_aa: CSVEDTVTGGSAGELFF
cdr3_nt: TGCAGCGTTGAAGATACCGTAACAGGGGGATCGGCCGGGGAGCTGTTTTTT
clone_size: -
v_call: TRBV29-1
d_call: TRBD1
j_call: TRBJ2-2

cdr3_aa: CASSQGQGYENTIYF
cdr3_nt: TGCGCCAGCAGCCAAGGACAGGGGTATGAAAACACCATATATTTT
clone_size: -
v_call: TRBV4-3
d_call: TRBD1
j_call: TRBJ1-3

cdr3_aa: CASSLRLQGPAVYEQYF
cdr3_nt: TGTGCCAGCAGCTTAAGGCTCCAGGGGCCGGCTGTCTACGAGCAGTACTTC
clone_size: once
v_call: TRBV7-2
d_call: -
j_call: TRBJ2-7

cdr3_aa: CASSSNRDPYEQYF
cdr3_nt: TGTGCCAGTAGTAGCAACAGGGATCCCTACGAGCAGTACTTC
clone_size: -
v_call: TRBV19
d_call: -
j_call: TRBJ2-7

cdr3_aa: CASSGGQGSYNEQFF
cdr3_nt: TGTGCCAGCAGTGGCGGACAGGGCTCCTACAATGAGCAGTTCTTC
clone_size: many
v_call: TRBV6-4
d_call: TRBD1
j_call: TRBJ2-1

cdr3_aa: CATSRDVGSSGNTIYF
cdr3_nt: TGTGCCACCAGCAGAGATGTCGGTTCCTCTGGAAACACCATATATTTT
clone_size: -
v_call: TRBV15
d_call: -
j_call: TRBJ1-3

cdr3_aa: CASSGGQNTEAFF
cdr3_nt: TGTGCCAGCAGCGGGGGACAGAACACTGAAGCTTTCTTT
clone_size: -
v_call: TRBV11-2
d_call: -
j_call: TRBJ1-1

cdr3_aa: CASSPTSGRWEQFF
cdr3_nt: TGTGCCAGCAGTCCGACTAGCGGGAGATGGGAGCAGTTCTTC
clone_size: -
v_call: TRBV7-2
d_call: TRBD2
j_call: TRBJ2-1

cdr3_aa: CASRIMNTEAFF
cdr3_nt: TGTGCCAGCAGGATAATGAACACTGAAGCTTTCTTT
clone_size: -
v_call: TRBV28
d_call: -
j_call: TRBJ1-1

cdr3_aa: CASSQLPTGELFF
cdr3_nt: TGTGCCAGCAGCCAGCTCCCGACCGGGGAGCTGTTTTTT
clone_size: once
v_call: TRBV14
d_call: -
j_call: TRBJ2-2

cdr3_aa: CASSLATGLTDTQYF
cdr3_nt: TGTGCCAGCAGCTTAGCTACCGGGCTCACAGATACGCAGTATTTT
clone_size: -
v_call: TRBV7-2
d_call: -
j_call: TRBJ2-3

cdr3_aa: CATSDPTTGDYGYTF
cdr3_nt: TGTGCCACCAGTGATCCAACGACAGGCGACTATGGCTACACCTTC
clone_size: -
v_call: TRBV24-1
d_call: -
j_call: TRBJ1-2

cdr3_aa: CASSLGPFPEQYF
cdr3_nt: TGTGCCAGCAGCTTGGGTCCATTTCCGGAGCAGTACTTC
clone_size: -
v_call: TRBV5-4
d_call: -
j_call: TRBJ2-7

cdr3_aa: CASSVNPDLNEQFF
cdr3_nt: TGCGCCAGCAGCGTAAACCCCGACTTAAATGAGCAGTTCTTC
clone_size: -
v_call: TRBV5-1
d_call: -
j_call: TRBJ2-1

cdr3_aa: CASRLVGTTSPEQYF
cdr3_nt: TGTGCCAGCAGGCTAGTGGGGACCACCTCCCCCGAGCAGTACTTC
clone_size: -
v_call: TRBV6-5
d_call: -
j_call: TRBJ2-7

cdr3_aa: CASSSDFSGGEETQYF
cdr3_nt: TGTGCCAGCAGCTCAGACTTTAGCGGGGGAGAGGAGACCCAGTACTTC
clone_size: -
v_call: TRBV7-9
d_call: TRBD2
j_call: TRBJ2-5

cdr3_aa: CASSFGRSYEQYF
cdr3_nt: TGTGCCAGCAGTTTTGGACGGTCCTACGAGCAGTACTTC
clone_size: once
v_call: TRBV7-9
d_call: -
j_call: TRBJ2-7

cdr3_aa: CASSLAGTGNQPQHF
cdr3_nt: TGTGCCAGCAGCCTCGCAGGGACGGGCAATCAGCCCCAGCATTTT
clone_size: -
v_call: TRBV7-2
d_call: -
j_call: TRBJ1-5

cdr3_aa: CASSKWPRDPSGNTIYF
cdr3_nt: TGCGCCAGCAGTAAATGGCCTCGGGACCCCTCTGGAAACACCATATATTTT
clone_size: once
v_call: TRBV23-1
d_call: -
j_call: TRBJ1-3

cdr3_aa: CASSWAGQGATYNSPLHF
cdr3_nt: TGTGCCAGCAGCTGGGCGGGACAGGGGGCGACCTATAATTCACCCCTCCACTTT
clone_size: -
v_call: TRBV12-1
d_call: -
j_call: TRBJ1-6

cdr3_aa: CASSSDRERAKLFF
cdr3_nt: TGTGCCAGCAGTTCCGACAGGGAACGGGCAAAACTGTTTTTT
clone_size: -
v_call: TRBV28
d_call: TRBD1
j_call: TRBJ1-4

cdr3_aa: CSASAIVRPSTDTQYF
cdr3_nt: TGCAGTGCTAGTGCTATAGTTAGACCTAGCACAGATACGCAGTATTTT
clone_size: -
v_call: TRBV20-1
d_call: -
j_call: TRBJ2-3

cdr3_aa: CAISEAGGSSTDTQYF
cdr3_nt: TGTGCCATCAGTGAGGCTGGCGGGTCCTCCACAGATACGCAGTATTTT
clone_size: -
v_call: TRBV10-3
d_call: -
j_call: TRBJ2-3

cdr3_aa: CASSPGGYEPDYGYTF
cdr3_nt: TGTGCCAGCAGCCCAGGGGGCTACGAACCCGACTATGGCTACACCTTC
clone_size: -
v_call: TRBV11-2
d_call: TRBD1
j_call: TRBJ1-2

cdr3_aa: CASSIAQKNTEAFF
cdr3_nt: TGTGCCAGTAGTATAGCACAGAAGAACACTGAAGCTTTCTTT
clone_size: -
v_call: TRBV19
d_call: -
j_call: TRBJ1-1

cdr3_aa: CASSPGTVGNTIYF
cdr3_nt: TGTGCCAGCAGTCCCGGGACCGTTGGAAACACCATATATTTT
clone_size: -
v_call: TRBV28
d_call: -
j_call: TRBJ1-3

cdr3_aa: CASSAGGGNQPQHF
cdr3_nt: TGTGCCAGCAGTGCAGGGGGCGGCAATCAGCCCCAGCATTTT
clone_size: -
v_call: TRBV2
d_call: TRBD1
j_call: TRBJ1-5

cdr3_aa: CASSTIAGVSTDTQYF
cdr3_nt: TGTGCCAGTAGTACAATAGCGGGGGTAAGCACAGATACGCAGTATTTT
clone_size: -
v_call: TRBV19
d_call: TRBD2
j_call: TRBJ2-3

cdr3_aa: CAWSRTSEAFF
cdr3_nt: TGTGCCTGGAGTCGGACATCTGAAGCTTTCTTT
clone_size: -
v_call: TRBV30
d_call: -
j_call: TRBJ1-1

cdr3_aa: CASSITDVFGAQYF
cdr3_nt: TGTGCCAGTAGTATAACCGATGTGTTCGGGGCCCAGTACTTC
clone_size: -
v_call: TRBV19
d_call: -
j_call: TRBJ2-5

cdr3_aa: CASSVSGLAAPPEQYF
cdr3_nt: TGTGCCAGCAGCGTATCGGGACTAGCGGCGCCCCCCGAGCAGTACTTC
clone_size: -
v_call: TRBV9
d_call: TRBD2
j_call: TRBJ2-7

cdr3_aa: CAWSIGQGRRNEQYF
cdr3_nt: TGTGCCTGGAGTATTGGACAGGGAAGGAGGAACGAGCAGTACTTC
clone_size: -
v_call: TRBV30
d_call: TRBD1
j_call: TRBJ2-7

cdr3_aa: CASTRRQGPFQETQYF
cdr3_nt: TGTGCCAGCACCCGCCGACAGGGGCCATTCCAAGAGACCCAGTACTTC
clone_size: -
v_call: TRBV6-6
d_call: TRBD1
j_call: TRBJ2-5

cdr3_aa: CASSFPGLTNTEAFF
cdr3_nt: TGTGCCAGCAGCTTCCCGGGACTTACGAACACTGAAGCTTTCTTT
clone_size: once
v_call: TRBV5-4
d_call: -
j_call: TRBJ1-1